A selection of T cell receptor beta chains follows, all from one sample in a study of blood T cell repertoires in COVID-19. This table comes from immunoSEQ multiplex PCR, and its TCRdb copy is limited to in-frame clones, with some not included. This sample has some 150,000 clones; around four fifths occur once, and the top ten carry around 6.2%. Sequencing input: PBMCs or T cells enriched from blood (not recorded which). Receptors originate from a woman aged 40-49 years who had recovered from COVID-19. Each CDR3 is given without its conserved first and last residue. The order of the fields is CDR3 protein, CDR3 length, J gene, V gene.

cdr3_aa: ASSPQGTGGQPQH
cdr3_length: 13
j_call: TRBJ1-5
v_call: TRBV6-5

cdr3_aa: ASSLQENQPQH
cdr3_length: 11
j_call: TRBJ1-5
v_call: TRBV12-3/TRBV12-4

cdr3_aa: ASSTQGTGELF
cdr3_length: 11
j_call: TRBJ2-2
v_call: TRBV19

cdr3_aa: ASSIRDYSYEQY
cdr3_length: 12
j_call: TRBJ2-7
v_call: TRBV13

cdr3_aa: ASSLGSPSLNTQY
cdr3_length: 13
j_call: TRBJ2-3
v_call: TRBV5-1

cdr3_aa: ASTPTGTAQGYT
cdr3_length: 12
j_call: TRBJ1-2
v_call: TRBV5-1

cdr3_aa: ASSQDSTSQNIQY
cdr3_length: 13
j_call: TRBJ2-4
v_call: TRBV4-1

cdr3_aa: ASSQVTSGGADTQY
cdr3_length: 14
j_call: TRBJ2-3
v_call: TRBV4-2

cdr3_aa: AWSAGPWNYGYT
cdr3_length: 12
j_call: TRBJ1-2
v_call: TRBV30

cdr3_aa: ASSQESGTGNIQY
cdr3_length: 13
j_call: TRBJ2-4
v_call: TRBV4-1

cdr3_aa: ASSYSLAENTGELF
cdr3_length: 14
j_call: TRBJ2-2
v_call: TRBV6-5

cdr3_aa: ASSPPGLAGEGEQF
cdr3_length: 14
j_call: TRBJ2-1
v_call: TRBV9

cdr3_aa: ASSLDRASGPYGYT
cdr3_length: 14
j_call: TRBJ1-2
v_call: TRBV18

cdr3_aa: ASSLWGGEQY
cdr3_length: 10
j_call: TRBJ2-7
v_call: TRBV12-3/TRBV12-4

cdr3_aa: SARPSNEQF
cdr3_length: 9
j_call: TRBJ2-1
v_call: TRBV20-1

cdr3_aa: ASSDLGTSGSVEQF
cdr3_length: 14
j_call: TRBJ2-1
v_call: TRBV2

cdr3_aa: ASSRGQGLKAF
cdr3_length: 11
j_call: TRBJ1-1
v_call: TRBV14

cdr3_aa: ASSPSGRAGEQY
cdr3_length: 12
j_call: TRBJ2-7
v_call: TRBV18

cdr3_aa: ASSPRQDTEAF
cdr3_length: 11
j_call: TRBJ1-1
v_call: TRBV5-1

cdr3_aa: ASSQSVAGFSNQPQH
cdr3_length: 15
j_call: TRBJ1-5
v_call: TRBV3-1/TRBV3-2

cdr3_aa: AWSVGQGNQPQH
cdr3_length: 12
j_call: TRBJ1-5
v_call: TRBV30

cdr3_aa: ASSVDFRTGPGNYGYT
cdr3_length: 16
j_call: TRBJ1-2
v_call: TRBV9

cdr3_aa: AWSGQTYNSPLH
cdr3_length: 12
j_call: TRBJ1-6
v_call: TRBV30

cdr3_aa: ASSLGTGPYEQY
cdr3_length: 12
j_call: TRBJ2-7
v_call: TRBV27

cdr3_aa: ASSAQRVYNSPLH
cdr3_length: 13
j_call: TRBJ1-6
v_call: TRBV19

cdr3_aa: ATSEPVGELF
cdr3_length: 10
j_call: TRBJ2-2
v_call: TRBV24-1

cdr3_aa: ASRLSRGLAGGPDTQY
cdr3_length: 16
j_call: TRBJ2-3
v_call: TRBV27

cdr3_aa: ASSLGQGDTGELF
cdr3_length: 13
j_call: TRBJ2-2
v_call: TRBV7-3

cdr3_aa: ASSPTGWNTEAF
cdr3_length: 12
j_call: TRBJ1-1
v_call: TRBV3-1/TRBV3-2

cdr3_aa: ASSVDGGMNTEAF
cdr3_length: 13
j_call: TRBJ1-1
v_call: TRBV9

cdr3_aa: ASSIGVVRGRRAKNIQY
cdr3_length: 17
j_call: TRBJ2-4
v_call: TRBV19

cdr3_aa: ASSRGLNYGYT
cdr3_length: 11
j_call: TRBJ1-2
v_call: TRBV5-6

cdr3_aa: ASSLGAKLF
cdr3_length: 9
j_call: TRBJ2-2
v_call: TRBV12-3/TRBV12-4